The sequence of this TCR beta chain was determined in a study of Ad26.COV2.S vaccination and SARS-CoV-2 variants. Across the whole study: Administration of Ad26.COV2.S was intramuscular, either once or twice 56 days apart. Overall study findings and caveats: Across vaccine and placebo recipients, the breadth of non-spike TCRs was similar.

This clone was counted a few times. As yet, its antigen is unknown. Documented treatment: 19 received Ad26.COV2.S at low or high dose, single or two shots; roughly five received placebo; per-sample allocation not given. Samples analyzed were those drawn on day 63 after the first vaccine or placebo injection. V dropped 5 bases and J dropped 4 bases, with 12 bases sitting between them. Germline V CDR1 and CDR2: GTSNPN, SVGIG (reference sequence). The CDR3 is 13 amino acids. Produced via immunoSEQ multiplex PCR; TCRdb's table is partial and in-frame only. This sample has around 250,000 clones; around 87% occur once, and the top ten carry around 3%.

This clonotype was obtained from a person between 18 and 65 years old who received the Ad26.COV2.S COVID-19 vaccine or a placebo. The sequenced sample was peripheral blood, obtained in a trial of Ad26.COV2.S vaccine versus placebo. The J gene is TRBJ1-3, the V gene TRBV30; D gene ambiguous. The CDR3 here is CAWQASTGNTIYF. The CDR3 nucleotides are TGTGCCTGGCAAGCCTCGACAGGAAACACCATATATTTT.